This paragraph covers one TCR beta chain sequence. Sequencing used immunoSEQ multiplex PCR; TCRdb keeps in-frame clones, though not all of them. Of some 70,000 clones listed, 80% to 90% were seen once; the top ten hold 3% to 3.5%. Trimming left V 0 bases short and J 4 bases short, with 16 bases between. The CDR3 is 17 amino acids. The germline V gene has CDR1 LGHNA and CDR2 YSLEER. This specimen comes from a study of T cell changes during pregnancy in multiple sclerosis. The V and J genes are TRBV4-3 and TRBJ1-5, with D perhaps TRBD1 (5 bases). The sample here was peripheral blood, taken before pregnancy. This receptor was identified in a female donor with multiple sclerosis, enrolled in a pregnancy study. The CDR3 DNA is TGCGCCAGCAGCCAAGATTCAGTGGGGACTAATAATCAGCCCCAGCATTTT. Residues: CASSQDSVGTNNQPQHF.